Below, one T cell receptor (beta chain) is given with its context. The data are from a study of blood T cell repertoires in COVID-19. Germline-derived CDR1 and CDR2 are MNHEY and SVGEGT. Trimming took 4 bases from V and 2 from J; bases not matched to a gene: 6. The CDR3 extends over 15 amino acids. Per the original methods: How many nucleated cells were present was estimated from reference gene primer amplification. Data came from immunoSEQ multiplex PCR; TCRdb stores just in-frame clones and leaves some out. V, J and clone size are those of that table, while D and trimming were read from the DNA. This table holds 75,000 to 95,000 clones, approximately 90% found once.

The clonotype was recovered from a middle-aged man with active COVID-19. The chain combines TRBV6-2 or TRBV6-3 with TRBJ2-3, with TRBD2 matching 7 bases. Sequenced material: peripheral blood. CDR3 loop: CASSWGTKDTDTQYF. The DNA for the CDR3 is TGTGCCAGCAGTTGGGGGACTAAAGACACAGATACGCAGTATTTT.